This T cell receptor beta chain was documented in a study of T cell clones after liver transplantation. Here immunoSEQ multiplex PCR was the method, and the copy in TCRdb shows in-frame clones only, minus some. The sample contains tens of thousands of clones, roughly 90% of which appear only once. This clone was counted once. The source of this sequence is a human donor who received a liver transplant. The sequencing here drew on CD4+ T cells from blood, taken before liver transplant.

The CDR3 region is CASSYGTSETNEQFF. In DNA, the CDR3 is TGCGCCAGCAGTTACGGGACTAGCGAAACCAATGAGCAGTTCTTC. V usage is TRBV5-1 and J usage is TRBJ2-1; the match to TRBD2 covers 10 bases. This CDR3 has 15 residues. Germline lookup yields CDR1 SGHRS and CDR2 YFSETQ. V lost 5 bases, J lost 6 bases, and 8 bases stayed unmatched.